Listed here are 3 T cell receptor beta chains from one sample, sequenced in a study of CD8 T cells in Susac syndrome. RNA amounts of about 0.45 to 1 ug underwent reverse transcription with random hexamers. TCRdb called the immunoSEQ multiplex PCR reads again in MiXCR, with one record for every CDR3 protein. Counted here are roughly 200,000 distinct CDR3 sequences, 85% to 95% occurring once; the ten biggest clones make up approximately 0.094%. Sequencing used CD4+ T cells from PBMCs. The source of these receptors is a human donor in good health.

The genes are TRBV29-1 and TRBJ2-5, with TRBD2 identical over 7 bases. Germline values: CDR1 SQVTM, CDR2 ANQGSEA. Trimming took 7 bases from V and 3 from J; bases not matched to a gene: 11. CDR3 size: 14 residues. The chain's CDR3 is CSAGGRAGEETQYF. Written as DNA, the CDR3 is TGCAGCGCTGGGGGTAGGGCGGGGGAAGAGACCCAGTACTTC.

The chain has TRBV29-1 and TRBJ2-1, with TRBD1 identical over 7 bases. Losses at the gene ends were 3 bases for V and 6 bases for J; bases not matched to a gene: 8. CDR1 is SQVTM and CDR2 is ANQGSEA in the germline V gene. The CDR3 sequence is 14 residues long. The CDR3 is CSVEAGQDVNEQFF. As DNA, the CDR3 is TGCAGCGTTGAGGCTGGACAGGATGTCAATGAGCAGTTCTTC.

The CDR3 bases are TGCGCCAGCAGCTCCCAAGGGGGCGCCTACAATGAGCAGTTCTTC. Translation gives CASSSQGGAYNEQFF. The chain couples TRBV5-1 to TRBJ2-1, with 7 nucleotides matching TRBD1. Germline V CDR1 and CDR2: SGHRS, YFSETQ. The V segment lost 3 bases and the J segment 2 bases; nucleotides outside the gene matches: 5. The CDR3 has 15 amino acids.